Sequencing of this T cell receptor (beta chain) was carried out in a study of blood T cell repertoires in COVID-19. The V gene end was trimmed by 4 bases and the J gene end by 0 bases; junction bases not matched to a gene: 26. CDR3 length: 22 residues. CDR1 and CDR2 (germline): SGHRS, YFSETQ. The data were produced by immunoSEQ multiplex PCR, yet TCRdb's version contains in-frame clones alone and is incomplete. The sample includes around 160,000 clones, around four fifths of them seen just once. The rearrangement uses TRBV5-1 and TRBJ1-1; 8 bases line up with TRBD1. The origin of this receptor is a woman in her thirties or forties with active or convalescent COVID-19. Material for sequencing was peripheral blood. CDR3 region: CASSLPTRRQGPVKGLNTEAFF. The CDR3, as DNA: TGCGCCAGCAGCCTCCCAACACGACGACAGGGGCCCGTCAAGGGGCTGAACACTGAAGCTTTCTTT.